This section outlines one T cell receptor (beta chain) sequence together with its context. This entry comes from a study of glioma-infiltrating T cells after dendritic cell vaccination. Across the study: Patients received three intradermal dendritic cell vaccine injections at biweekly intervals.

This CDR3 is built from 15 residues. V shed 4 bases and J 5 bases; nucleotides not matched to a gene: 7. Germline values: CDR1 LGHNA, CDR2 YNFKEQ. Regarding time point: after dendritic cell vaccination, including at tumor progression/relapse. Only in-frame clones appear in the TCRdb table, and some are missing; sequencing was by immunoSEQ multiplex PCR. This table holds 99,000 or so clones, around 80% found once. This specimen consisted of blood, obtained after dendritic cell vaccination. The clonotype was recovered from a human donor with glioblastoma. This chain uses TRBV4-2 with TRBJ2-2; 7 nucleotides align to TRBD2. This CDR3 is CASSREGLGTGELFF. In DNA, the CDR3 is TGTGCCAGCAGCCGGGAGGGATTAGGTACCGGGGAGCTGTTTTTT.